A selection of T cell receptor beta chains follows, all from one sample in a study of cytomegalovirus exposure and HLA in healthy donors. Assay used: immunoSEQ multiplex PCR; TCRdb lists only in-frame clones, some missing. The sample has some 59,000 clones; about 92% are singletons. The material sequenced was PBMCs. The source of these receptors is a woman in her late teens or twenties in good health and CMV-seropositive. Both conserved end residues are part of each CDR3. D genes are given only for firm matches. Clone size is stated in some rows and not others, as once, few, many or a class when expanded.

once | . | TRBJ2-2 | TRBV5-4 | CASSPREYGELFF | TGTGCCAGCAGCCCCCGGGAATACGGGGAGCTGTTTTTT
. | . | TRBJ1-6 | TRBV6-1 | CASIISPQSPLHF | TGTGCCAGCATTATATCGCCTCAGTCGCCCCTCCACTTT
. | TRBD1 | TRBJ1-1 | TRBV4-1 | CASSQGQGLGTEAFF | TGCGCCAGCAGCCAAGGACAGGGACTGGGGACTGAAGCTTTCTTT
. | TRBD1 | TRBJ1-2 | TRBV15 | CATSRDSESGGYGYTF | TGTGCCACCAGCAGAGATTCGGAGTCAGGGGGCTATGGCTACACCTTC
. | TRBD2 | TRBJ2-5 | TRBV9 | CASSDLLAGGGETQYF | TGTGCCAGCAGCGATCTACTAGCGGGGGGCGGGGAGACCCAGTACTTC
. | . | TRBJ2-5 | TRBV6-1 | CASSIQGRETQYF | TGTGCCAGCAGTATACAGGGACGGGAGACCCAGTACTTC
. | . | TRBJ2-7 | TRBV6-5 | CASEQTETYEQYF | TGTGCCAGCGAACAGACGGAAACCTACGAGCAGTACTTC
. | . | TRBJ1-2 | TRBV27 | CASSPRYANYGYTF | TGTGCCAGCAGTCCCCGATACGCGAACTATGGCTACACCTTC
. | TRBD1 | TRBJ2-2 | TRBV14 | CASSTHRGRNTGELFF | TGTGCCAGCAGCACTCACAGGGGGCGGAACACCGGGGAGCTGTTTTTT
. | . | TRBJ2-7 | TRBV5-4 | CASSLGLGYEQYF | TGTGCCAGCAGCTTGGGCCTCGGCTACGAGCAGTACTTC